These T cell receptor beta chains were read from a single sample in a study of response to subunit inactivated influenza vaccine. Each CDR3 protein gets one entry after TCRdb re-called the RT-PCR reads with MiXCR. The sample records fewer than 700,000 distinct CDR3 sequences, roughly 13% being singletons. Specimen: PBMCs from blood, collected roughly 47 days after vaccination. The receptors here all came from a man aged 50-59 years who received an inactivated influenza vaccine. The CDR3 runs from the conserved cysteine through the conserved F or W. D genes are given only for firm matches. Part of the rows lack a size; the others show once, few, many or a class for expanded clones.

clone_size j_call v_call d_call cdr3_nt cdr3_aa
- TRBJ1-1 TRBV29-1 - TGCAGCGTTGAATGGGGACACAAAGACACTGAAGCTTTCTTT CSVEWGHKDTEAFF
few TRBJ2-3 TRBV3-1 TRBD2 TGTGCCAGCAGCTCTAGTCCGGGACTAGCGGGAGGAATAGATACGCAGTATTTT CASSSSPGLAGGIDTQYF
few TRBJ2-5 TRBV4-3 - TGCGCCAGCAGCCAAGATTTGGTGGTTCGGGAGACCCAGTACTTC CASSQDLVVRETQYF
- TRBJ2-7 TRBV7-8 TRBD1 TGTGCCAGCAGAACCGGGACAGGAAACTACGAGCAGTACTTC CASRTGTGNYEQYF
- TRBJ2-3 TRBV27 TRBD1 TGTGCCAGCAGTTTATCGCCCAAACGACAGGGCATATGGACAGATACGCAGTATTTT CASSLSPKRQGIWTDTQYF
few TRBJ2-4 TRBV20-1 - TGCAGTGCTAGAGGGGACAAAAACATTCAGTACTTC CSARGDKNIQYF
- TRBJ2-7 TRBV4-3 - TGCGCCAGCAGCCAGGGACTGATAACCTACGAGCAGTACTTC CASSQGLITYEQYF
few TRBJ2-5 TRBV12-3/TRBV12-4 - TGTGCCAGCAAGGGGGTGGGCGAGACCCAGTACTTC CASKGVGETQYF
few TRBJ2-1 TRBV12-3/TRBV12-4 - TGTGCCAGCAGTCCCAACTTAGGACAGAGATACAATGAGCAGTTCTTC CASSPNLGQRYNEQFF
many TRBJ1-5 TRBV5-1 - TGCGCCAGCAGCCTCATGGGGACGAGTCAGCCCCAGCATTTT CASSLMGTSQPQHF
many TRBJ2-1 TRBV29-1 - TGCAGCGTTGGAGGGTTAGCGGTTGGTGAGCAGTTCTTC CSVGGLAVGEQFF
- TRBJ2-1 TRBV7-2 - TGTGCCAGCAGCAGGTCCGGGCTCCACAATGAGCAGTTCTTC CASSRSGLHNEQFF
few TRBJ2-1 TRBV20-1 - TGCAGTGCTAGAGGGCTCCCGAGGCAGTTCTTC CSARGLPRQFF
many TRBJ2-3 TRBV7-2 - TGTGCCAGCAGCTTAATTATCGGCACAGATACGCAGTATTTT CASSLIIGTDTQYF
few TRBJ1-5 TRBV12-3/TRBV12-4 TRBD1 TGTGCCAGCAGTTTTGACAGGGCCAAGCCCCAGCATTTT CASSFDRAKPQHF